These 24 T cell receptor beta chains were sequenced from one sample in a study of blood T cells in healthy people across ages. For the second PCR, which ran for about 7 to 11 cycles, a sample-barcoded 5' primer and a J-beta primer mix were used. TCRdb passed the 5' RACE reads through MiXCR, listing each CDR3 protein once. Of more than 800,000 distinct CDR3 sequences listed, 29% are singletons. Sequencing used blood. Receptor source: a woman at least 80 years old in good health.

In this sample, this clonotype turned up a few times. J is TRBJ1-6 and V is TRBV6-6; D gene ambiguous. V lost 3 bases to trimming and J lost 14 bases, with 26 bases between them. Germline CDR1 reads MNHNY; CDR2 reads SVGAGI (reference sequence). This CDR3 spans 17 amino acids. The CDR3 here is CASSYPPQGRGIWTLHF. The DNA of the CDR3 is TGTGCCAGCAGTTATCCACCCCAAGGGAGAGGAATTTGGACCCTCCACTTT.

This clonotype showed up many times. The gene calls are TRBV2 and TRBJ2-5; possible D gene TRBD1, 6 bases. The length of the CDR3 is 13 residues. The ends were cut back, 2 bases at V and 4 bases at J, with 8 bases in the middle. CDR1 and CDR2 from the germline V gene are SNHLY and FYNNEI. The CDR3 DNA reads TGTGCCAGCAGTGAAAGGGGGTTAGAGACCCAGTACTTC. This codes for CASSERGLETQYF. The variable domain in full, with the rest retrieved from reference TRBV2 and TRBJ2-5, is EPEVTQTPSHQVTQMGQEVILRCVPISNHLYFYWYRQILGQKVEFLVSFYNNEISEKSEIFDDQFSVERPDGSNFTLKIRSTKLEDSAMYFCASSERGLETQYFGPGTRLLVL.

This chain joins TRBV12-3 or TRBV12-4 and TRBJ1-2; the D gene is possibly TRBD1 (5 bases). This CDR3 spans 13 amino acids. V lost 0 bases and J lost 6, with 8 bases in between. CDR3 sequence reads: CASSLATENGYTF. CDR3 coding DNA: TGTGCCAGCAGTTTAGCGACAGAGAATGGCTACACCTTC.

In regard to this clonotype: Just one base apart from a much larger clone, this may be a read error. The gene calls are TRBV7-2 and TRBJ1-1; D gene unclear. Germline V gives CDR1 SGHTA, CDR2 FQGNSA. V lost 1 base and J 13 bases, leaving 19 bases between the germline ends. This CDR3 region has 14 residues. The CDR3 sequence: CASSLVDPGSGVFF. CDR3 bases: TGTGCCAGCAGCTTAGTTGACCCAGGAAGCGGAGTTTTCTTT.

The genes are TRBV14 and TRBJ1-6, with D perhaps TRBD1 (5 bases). The germline V and J ends were trimmed by 3 bases and 10 bases, with 19 bases remaining between them. This CDR3 has 16 residues. Germline V gene data show CDR1 as SGHDN and CDR2 as FVKESK. The CDR3 DNA follows: TGTGCCAGCAGCCATGGAGGCGGACACCAAGGCTCACCCCTCCACTTT. Protein product: CASSHGGGHQGSPLHF. Variable domain in full (rest from reference TRBV14 and TRBJ1-6): EAGVTQFPSHSVIEKGQTVTLRCDPISGHDNLYWYRRVMGKEIKFLLHFVKESKQDESGMPNNRFLAERTGGTYSTLKVQPAELEDSGVYFCASSHGGGHQGSPLHFGNGTRLTVT.

Notes on this clonotype: The limits of the CDR3 on the DNA are not certain, so only TCRdb's listed CDR3 is given. The rearrangement joins TRBV29-1 to TRBJ1-2; TRBD1, the D gene given by the table, was not confirmed from the DNA. The CDR3 has 13 amino acids, counting both end residues. Germline V lookup: CDR1 SQVTM, CDR2 ANQGSEA. CDR3 loop: CSVGQGADYGCTF.

This clonotype was counted at least ten times. The chain recombines TRBV7-9 with TRBJ1-4, with D perhaps matching TRBD1 (6 bases). Germline CDR1 reads SEHNR; CDR2 reads FQNEAQ (reference sequence). This CDR3 spans 15 amino acids. V lost 1 base and J lost 2, with 8 bases in between. The CDR3 DNA reads TGTGCCAGCAGCTTAGTCCAGGGGACTAATGAAAAACTGTTTTTT. As protein: CASSLVQGTNEKLFF.

At least ten counts were recorded for this clonotype. The V and J genes are TRBV12-3 or TRBV12-4 and TRBJ2-3; 7 positions match TRBD2. The trim removed 6 bases at V and 3 bases at J, leaving 9 bases unmatched. CDR3 length: 15 amino acids. The CDR3 sequence is CASRAWGGYTDTQYF. The CDR3 DNA reads TGTGCCAGCAGGGCCTGGGGGGGATATACAGATACGCAGTATTTT.

This clonotype has ten or more counts. V and J are TRBV21-1 and TRBJ1-5. TRBV21-1 constitutes a pseudogene. This CDR3 contains 18 residues. The DNA for the CDR3 is TGTGCCAGCAGCAAAGCACGGGGCCCGGAGGGGTGCAATCAGCCCCAGCATTTT. Protein sequence: CASSKARGPEGCNQPQHF.

V is TRBV21-1 and J is TRBJ1-6; no check of the table's D call, TRBD1, against the DNA was made. TRBV21-1 is a documented pseudogene. The CDR3 consists of 13 residues. CDR3 sequence (DNA): TGTGCCAGCAGGGGGGGCGGTAATTCACCCCTCCACTTT. Protein product: CASRGGGNSPLHF.

The chain carries TRBV9 and TRBJ2-3; TRBD1 matches at 8 bases. J was trimmed by 6 bases and V by 5 bases; bases with no gene match: 8. Germline CDR1 is SGDLS and CDR2 is YYNGEE. The CDR3 totals 14 residues. Here the CDR3 DNA reads TGTGCCAGCAGTCCACCGGGACAGGTCGATACGCAGTATTTT. It yields the protein CASSPPGQVDTQYF.

This clonotype appeared many times. The J gene is TRBJ1-1, the V gene TRBV29-1, with a weak D call TRBD1 (5 bases). Germline lookup yields CDR1 SQVTM and CDR2 ANQGSEA. The length of the CDR3 is 12 residues. V lost 6 bases to trimming and J lost 1 base, with 9 bases between them. The CDR3 nucleotides are TGCAGCGTCAGGGTGTCGAACACTGAAGCTTTCTTT. As protein: CSVRVSNTEAFF. The full variable domain, its missing parts supplied by reference TRBV29-1 and TRBJ1-1, is SAVISQKPSRDICQRGTSLTIQCQVDSQVTMMFWYRQQPGQSLTLIATANQGSEATYESGFVIDKFPISRPNLTFSTLTVSNMSPEDSSIYLCSVRVSNTEAFFGQGTRLTVV.

Of note for this clonotype: A much larger clonotype is one base distant, so this may be a read error. The rearrangement joins TRBV5-6 to TRBJ2-3, with 8 bases matching TRBD2. Germline CDR1 is SGHDT and CDR2 is YYEEEE. The CDR3 contains 16 residues. DNA of the CDR3: TGTGCCAGCAGCTTCGACTGGCGGGGGGTCACAGATATGCAGTATTTT. Translation gives CASSFDWRGVTDMQYF.

This clonotype occurred many times. V usage is TRBV7-2 and J usage is TRBJ2-5; 14 bases agree with TRBD2. With 1 base clipped from V and 4 bases from J, the junction kept 8 bases outside the gene matches. Germline V CDR1 and CDR2: SGHTA, FQGNSA. This CDR3 contains 18 residues. In DNA form, the CDR3 reads TGTGCCAGCAGCTTAGGGAGACTAGCGGGGGGGCTTGGAGAGACCCAGTACTTC. This sequence encodes CASSLGRLAGGLGETQYF.

This clonotype was seen only a few times. One end of the junction varies from germline; a read error may be responsible. This chain connects TRBV6-2 or TRBV6-3 to TRBJ2-7, with 7 bases that match TRBD1. Germline CDR1 MNHEY, CDR2 SVGEGT. CDR3 size: 14 residues. In nucleotides, the CDR3 is TGTGCCAGCAGGTACTCAGGGGGAAAGGACGAGCAGTACTTC. Its protein product is CASRYSGGKDEQYF.

The sample holds many counts of this clonotype. CDR3 bases: TGTGCCAGCAGCTTTTTAGGACTTATGGAGACCCAGTACTTC. It translates to CASSFLGLMETQYF. The chain couples TRBV5-8 to TRBJ2-5; a possible D gene is TRBD2 (5 bases). Between the trimmed V and J ends, which lost 2 bases and 5 bases, there was a span of 13 bases. The CDR3 covers 14 residues. Germline CDR1 and CDR2: SGHTS and YDEGEE. Full variable domain (outside the CDR3, taken from reference TRBV5-8 and TRBJ2-5): EAGVTQSPTHLIKTRGQQATLRCSPISGHTSVYWYQQALGLGLQFLLWYDEGEERNRGNFPPRFSGRQFPNYSSELNVNALELEDSALYLCASSFLGLMETQYFGPGTRLLVL.

This clonotype came up once. Just one base apart from a much larger clone, this may be a read error. The chain joins TRBV29-1 to TRBJ2-7; 7 nucleotides line up with TRBD1. The CDR3 is 13 residues long. Germline V gene data show CDR1 as SQVTM and CDR2 as ANQGSEA. V lost 6 bases and J lost 7; bases outside the gene matches: 12. The CDR3, as DNA: TGCAGCGTGGTCCCGGGACAGCCTGATGAGCAGTACTTC. This encodes CSVVPGQPDEQYF.

This clonotype showed up just once. Germline and junction disagree at one end, which may indicate a read error. The chain combines TRBV27 with TRBJ2-1, with TRBD1 matching over 7 bases. Per the germline V gene, CDR1 is MNHEY and CDR2 is SMNVEV (reference sequence). The CDR3 totals 15 residues. The CDR3 is CASRSDRVTYNELFF. DNA for the CDR3: TGTGCCAGCAGAAGCGACAGGGTGACCTACAATGAGCTGTTCTTC.

In this sample, this clonotype turned up a few times. The CDR3 sequence is CASSQDLRQMAGELFF. For the CDR3, the DNA is TGTGCCAGCAGCCAAGATTTGCGACAAATGGCCGGGGAGCTGTTTTTT. The chain combines TRBV3-1 with TRBJ2-2; D not resolved. Germline CDR1 LGHDT, CDR2 YNNKEL (reference sequence). V was trimmed by 0 bases and J by 6 bases, leaving 14 bases between them. CDR3 length: 16 amino acids. The whole variable domain, filled in from reference TRBV3-1 and TRBJ2-2, reads DTAVSQTPKYLVTQMGNDKSIKCEQNLGHDTMYWYKQDSKKFLKIMFSYNNKELIINETVPNRFSPKSPDKAHLNLHINSLELGDSAVYFCASSQDLRQMAGELFFGEGSRLTVL.

This clonotype was seen only once. The chain links TRBV4-2 to TRBJ2-7; the match to TRBD2 covers 11 bases. V was clipped by 7 bases and J by 7 bases; unmatched bases: 21. The CDR3 is 18 amino acids. Germline lookup yields CDR1 LGHNA and CDR2 YNFKEQ. Written as DNA, the CDR3 is TGTGCCAGCACCCGGGACATAGGGGGGACTAGCGGTATCAATGAGCAGTACTTC. Protein: CASTRDIGGTSGINEQYF.

The sample holds many counts of this clonotype. The chain employs TRBV6-2 or TRBV6-3 and TRBJ2-1; TRBD2 agrees at 12 bases. Germline assignment: CDR1 MNHEY and CDR2 SVGEGT. The CDR3 contains 15 residues. V was clipped by 7 bases and J by 7 bases; unmatched bases: 8. For the CDR3, the DNA is TGTGCCAGCAATCTCCTAGCGGGGGGGCTGAATGAGCAGTTCTTC. Protein product: CASNLLAGGLNEQFF.

This clonotype was observed a single time. A much larger clone lies a single base off, so this may be a read error. The CDR3 region is CSTRDQQGATNEKLFF. CDR3 sequence (DNA): TGCAGTACTAGAGATCAACAGGGGGCAACTAATGAAAAACTGTTTTTT. This sequence joins TRBV20-1 and TRBJ1-4, with 8 bases fitting TRBD1. The CDR3 extends over 16 amino acids. Germline-derived CDR1 and CDR2 are DFQATT and SNEGSKA (reference sequence).

This clonotype has only one observation. The chain carries TRBV20-1 and TRBJ2-3; D tentatively fits TRBD1 or TRBD2 (6 bases each). The germline V gene encodes CDR1 DFQATT and CDR2 SNEGSKA (reference sequence). V gave up 1 base and J gave up 3 bases, with 17 bases separating them. The CDR3 spans 16 residues. CDR3 nucleotide sequence: TGCAGTGCTAGAGGGACGGGGGCCTGGGGGACAGATACGCAGTATTTT. It yields the protein CSARGTGAWGTDTQYF.

This clonotype has just a few counts. CDR3: CATQQANEKLFF. CDR3 nucleotides: TGTGCCACCCAGCAGGCTAATGAAAAACTGTTTTTT. The gene calls are TRBV28 and TRBJ1-4; no firm D call. The V gene's germline CDR1 is MDHEN and CDR2 SYDVKM. CDR3 length: 12 amino acids. The V and J ends lost 10 bases and 3 bases respectively, with 9 bases between them.